This T cell receptor (beta chain) was documented in a study of spatial heterogeneity in lung cancer. At the level of the study: Matched bulk RNA-seq provided a T cell module score, and TCR transcript counts in tumor regions correlated strongly with it. Overall study results and limits: Intratumoral expanded alpha and beta TCR counts were found to track tumor mutation counts.

V lost 1 base and J 5 bases, leaving 9 bases between the germline ends. Germline V gives CDR1 SGHRS, CDR2 YFSETQ. The CDR3 is 13 amino acids. Concerning this clonotype: The antigen is unknown.

Sample time point: sample taken at primary tumor resection. Samples were donated by 72 untreated early-stage non-small cell lung cancer patients. Researchers sequenced whole RNA taken from tumor, nontumor lung or frozen PBMC without sorting. Unique molecular identifiers tagged every individual TCR cDNA molecule. In TCRdb, the 5' RACE reads were re-called with MiXCR into one record per CDR3 protein. The sample shows approximately 6,000 distinct CDR3 sequences, over 10% of them seen only once. This TCR derives from a female donor with early-stage non-small cell lung cancer. V and J are TRBV5-1 and TRBJ2-5; D is ambiguous. The sequencing used lung tumor tissue, collected at surgery. CDR3 loop: CASSLNPDETQYF. For the CDR3, the DNA is TGCGCCAGCAGCTTGAACCCCGACGAGACCCAGTACTTC.